This entry lists 27 T cell receptor beta chains sequenced from one sample in a study of siplizumab effects on memory and regulatory T cells. Generated by immunoSEQ multiplex PCR, the TCRdb table keeps only in-frame clones and is missing some. The top ten hold about 1.5% of the sample, which has over 85,000 clones, 80% to 95% seen once. The sequencing input was CD4+ T cells sorted from blood. These receptors were taken from a human donor in good health.

This clone appeared once. The chain uses TRBV18 and TRBJ1-5; D not certain. With 2 bases removed from V and 3 bases from J, the gap between germline ends came to 5 bases. CDR3 length: 13 residues. Germline V lookup: CDR1 KGHSH, CDR2 LQKENI. The CDR3 sequence is CASSPGLNQPQHF. The CDR3, as DNA: TGTGCCAGCTCACCAGGGCTCAATCAGCCCCAGCATTTT.

The gene calls are TRBV29-1 and TRBJ1-4, with a tentative D call TRBD1 (5 bases). The CDR3 length is 14 residues. Between the trimmed V and J ends, which lost 5 bases and 8 bases, there was a span of 18 bases. Germline lookup yields CDR1 SQVTM and CDR2 ANQGSEA. CDR3 in amino acids: CSVFLLSGREKLFF. The CDR3 DNA is TGCAGCGTTTTTTTATTGTCAGGGAGGGAAAAACTGTTTTTT.

CDR3 sequence reads: CASSQQENSPLHF. As DNA, the CDR3 is TGTGCCAGCAGTCAACAGGAAAATTCACCCCTCCACTTT. The rearrangement links TRBV6-4 to TRBJ1-6; D might be TRBD1 (5 bases). The germline V and J ends were trimmed by 5 bases and 7 bases, with 9 bases remaining between them. Germline lookup yields CDR1 MRHNA and CDR2 SNTAGT. The length of the CDR3 is 13 residues.

The chain recombines TRBV18 with TRBJ2-5; the D gene is possibly TRBD1 (6 bases). The CDR3 is 15 residues long. The germline V gene has CDR1 KGHSH and CDR2 LQKENI. The ends were cut back, 2 bases at V and 3 bases at J, with 13 bases in the middle. The CDR3 nucleotides read TGTGCCAGCTCACCAAATCAGGGGCCCGAAGAGACCCAGTACTTC. Its translation is CASSPNQGPEETQYF.

The gene calls are TRBV6-5 and TRBJ2-2; D unresolved. Between the trimmed V and J ends, which lost 8 bases and 3 bases, there was a span of 16 bases. The CDR3 is made up of 15 amino acids. The V gene's germline CDR1 is MNHEY and CDR2 SVGAGI. CDR3 in DNA: TGTGCCAGCTCCAAAAAGACTCCCTACACCGGGGAGCTGTTTTTT. Translated, it gives CASSKKTPYTGELFF.

This clone appeared a single time. The rearrangement uses TRBV6-1 and TRBJ2-6; the D gene is possibly TRBD2 (5 bases). There are 11 residues in the CDR3. Germline values: CDR1 MNHNS, CDR2 SASEGT. The V end lost 2 bases, the J end lost 18 bases, and 11 bases lay between the germline ends. For the CDR3, the DNA is TGTGCCAGCAGTGAAATGAGGGAGCAGACTTTC. It yields the protein CASSEMREQTF.

The V call is TRBV7-9, the J call TRBJ1-5; maybe TRBD1 (6 bases). The V gene lost 5 bases and the J gene lost 3 bases, with 11 bases spanning the gap. CDR3 size: 14 residues. Per germline, CDR1 SEHNR and CDR2 FQNEAQ (reference sequence). CDR3 loop: CASSVTGYNQPQHF. In nucleotides, the CDR3 is TGTGCCAGCAGCGTTACAGGGTACAATCAGCCCCAGCATTTT.

The CDR3 is CASSSRTGSGTDTQYF. The CDR3 nucleotides are TGTGCCAGCAGCTCCCGGACAGGGTCGGGGACAGATACGCAGTATTTT. The V gene is TRBV7-8, the J gene TRBJ2-3, with 8 positions matching TRBD1. V was pared by 4 bases and J by 3 bases, with 9 bases of the junction left unmatched. The germline gives CDR1 SGHVS, CDR2 FQNEAQ. The CDR3 loop spans 16 amino acids.

The chain combines TRBV9 with TRBJ2-1; 10 bases match TRBD1. The CDR3 covers 16 residues. With V trimmed by 3 bases and J by 3 bases, 6 bases remained unmatched. Per the germline V gene, CDR1 is SGDLS and CDR2 is YYNGEE. CDR3 protein: CASSETGQGFYNEQFF. In DNA, the CDR3 is TGTGCCAGCAGCGAAACGGGACAGGGGTTCTACAATGAGCAGTTCTTC.

The J gene is TRBJ2-1, the V gene TRBV11-1; no clear D. V lost 1 base, J lost 1 base, and 8 bases lay in between. The germline V gene encodes CDR1 SGHAT and CDR2 FQDESV (reference sequence). The CDR3 has 15 residues. CDR3 sequence reads: CASSLEATSYNEQFF. CDR3 bases: TGTGCCAGCAGCTTAGAGGCGACATCCTACAATGAGCAGTTCTTC.

The chain is built from TRBV5-5 and TRBJ1-1; 12 bases match TRBD1. The germline V gene encodes CDR1 SGHKS and CDR2 YYEKEE (reference sequence). Trimming removed 4 bases from V and 4 bases from J; junction bases left unmatched: 8. This CDR3 spans 16 amino acids. The CDR3 bases are TGTGCCAGCAGCCCAGGGACAGGGGGCTATGGCACTGAAGCTTTCTTT. It codes for CASSPGTGGYGTEAFF.

The chain employs TRBV9 and TRBJ1-1; no clear D gene. The V end was cut by 0 bases, the J end by 4 bases, with 16 bases between. CDR1 and CDR2 from the germline V gene are SGDLS and YYNGEE. The CDR3 extends over 16 amino acids. For the CDR3, the DNA is TGTGCCAGCAGCGTAGGGAGGTTGGGCGTTGGCACTGAAGCTTTCTTT. It translates to CASSVGRLGVGTEAFF.

The chain carries TRBV5-4 and TRBJ1-6; D gene uncertain. Germline V gene data show CDR1 as SGHNT and CDR2 as YYREEE (reference sequence). This CDR3 is 17 amino acids long. The V gene lost 1 base and the J gene lost 4 bases, with 15 bases spanning the gap. CDR3 sequence (DNA): TGTGCCAGCAGCTTGTCTGGAGGTCAGGTTTATAATTCACCCCTCCACTTT. Its protein product is CASSLSGGQVYNSPLHF.

J is TRBJ2-3 and V is TRBV2; 11 nucleotides match TRBD2. The CDR3 spans 17 residues. CDR1 is SNHLY, CDR2 FYNNEI, per germline. Germline trimming cut 6 bases from V and 0 bases from J; bases unmatched to any gene: 8. CDR3 in DNA: TGTGCCAGCAGCGCATCTAGCGGGAGGCTCAGCACAGATACGCAGTATTTT. Amino acids: CASSASSGRLSTDTQYF.

This chain connects TRBV7-2 to TRBJ1-5; D is uncertain. Germline loops: CDR1 SGHTA, CDR2 FQGNSA. V lost 1 base to trimming and J lost 2 bases, with 9 bases between them. CDR3 length: 15 residues. This CDR3 is CASSLVGSRNQPQHF. The CDR3 nucleotides read TGTGCCAGCAGCTTAGTAGGGAGTCGCAATCAGCCCCAGCATTTT.

The genes are TRBV5-5 and TRBJ2-2; 9 bases agree with TRBD2. The CDR3 loop spans 16 amino acids. The ends lost 0 bases at V and 4 bases at J; junction bases unmatched: 4. CDR1 is SGHKS, CDR2 YYEKEE, per germline (reference sequence). The CDR3 region has the DNA TGTGCCAGCAGCTTGGCGCTAGCGGGGACCACCGGGGAGCTGTTTTTT. Translation: CASSLALAGTTGELFF.

The chain employs TRBV7-8 and TRBJ1-5, with D unclear. V was pared by 3 bases and J by 6 bases, with 9 bases between. Germline CDR1 and CDR2: SGHVS and FQNEAQ. The CDR3 contains 13 residues. The CDR3 spells CASSFEGGQPQHF. The CDR3, as DNA: TGTGCCAGCAGCTTTGAGGGCGGTCAGCCCCAGCATTTT.

V is TRBV7-2 and J is TRBJ2-7; 9 bases are a match to TRBD2. The CDR3 covers 15 residues. Germline V CDR1 and CDR2: SGHTA, FQGNSA. The V and J ends lost 4 bases and 2 bases, in that order; junction bases with no gene match: 6. The CDR3 coding sequence is TGTGCCAGCAGCTACCAGACTAGCGGAGCCTACGAGCAGTACTTC. Translating it yields CASSYQTSGAYEQYF. Combining the CDR3 with reference TRBV7-2 and TRBJ2-7 gives the whole variable domain GAGVSQSPSNKVTEKGKDVELRCDPISGHTALYWYRQSLGQGLEFLIYFQGNSAPDKSGLPSDRFSAERTGGSVSTLTIQRTQQEDSAVYLCASSYQTSGAYEQYFGPGTRLTVT.

In DNA form, the CDR3 reads TGTGCCAGCAGCTCGGACAGGAACACTGAAGCTTTCTTT. Its protein is CASSSDRNTEAFF. V is TRBV7-2 and J is TRBJ1-1, with D perhaps TRBD1 (6 bases). Germline-derived CDR1 and CDR2 are SGHTA and FQGNSA. CDR3 length equals 13 residues. The germline V and J ends were trimmed by 4 bases and 1 base, with 7 bases remaining between them. Variable domain in full (rest from reference TRBV7-2 and TRBJ1-1): GAGVSQSPSNKVTEKGKDVELRCDPISGHTALYWYRQSLGQGLEFLIYFQGNSAPDKSGLPSDRFSAERTGGSVSTLTIQRTQQEDSAVYLCASSSDRNTEAFFGQGTRLTVV.

The count of this clone is one. This chain links TRBV5-1 with TRBJ2-7; 8 nucleotides align to TRBD1. J was trimmed by 2 bases and V by 2 bases; bases with no gene match: 12. This CDR3 is built from 17 residues. CDR1 is SGHRS and CDR2 is YFSETQ in the germline V gene. CDR3: CASSLSLGQVGTYEQYF. For the CDR3, the DNA is TGCGCCAGCAGCTTAAGCCTGGGACAGGTTGGAACCTACGAGCAGTACTTC. The complete variable domain, with remaining parts taken from reference TRBV5-1 and TRBJ2-7, reads KAGVTQTPRYLIKTRGQQVTLSCSPISGHRSVSWYQQTPGQGLQFLFEYFSETQRNKGNFPGRFSGRQFSNSRSEMNVSTLELGDSALYLCASSLSLGQVGTYEQYFGPGTRLTVT.

The V gene is TRBV6-6, the J gene TRBJ1-1; a weak D match, TRBD1 (5 bases). The CDR3 consists of 15 residues. Trimming took off 5 bases at V and 4 bases at J, with 17 bases between the two ends. Germline CDR1 reads MNHNY; CDR2 reads SVGAGI (reference sequence). The CDR3 sequence is CASSPGGRVGTEAFF. The CDR3 bases are TGTGCCAGCAGTCCCGGGGGGAGGGTCGGCACTGAAGCTTTCTTT.

The J gene is TRBJ2-5, the V gene TRBV9; D is possibly TRBD1 (5 bases). The V end was cut by 4 bases, the J end by 5 bases, with 24 bases between. The CDR3 length is 17 residues. Germline CDR1 SGDLS, CDR2 YYNGEE. Here the CDR3 reads CASSPQTVRLERETQYF. The CDR3 bases are TGTGCCAGCAGCCCCCAGACAGTACGCCTGGAAAGGGAGACCCAGTACTTC.

This clone has more than one count but fewer than ten. V and J are TRBV5-1 and TRBJ1-1; D is unresolved. The CDR3 covers 13 residues. The V end was cut by 3 bases, the J end by 1 base, with 7 bases between. Germline CDR1 SGHRS, CDR2 YFSETQ. CDR3 sequence reads: CASSSPSNTEAFF. Here the CDR3 DNA reads TGCGCCAGCAGCTCCCCCTCGAACACTGAAGCTTTCTTT.

CDR3 loop: CASSLSGPGANVLTF. CDR3 coding DNA: TGTGCCAGCAGCTTATCGGGCCCTGGGGCCAACGTCCTGACTTTC. This chain connects TRBV7-3 to TRBJ2-6; D call uncertain. V was shortened by 2 bases and J by 2 bases, with 7 bases between the two germline ends. The V gene's germline CDR1 is SGHTA and CDR2 FQGTGA. The CDR3 spans 15 residues.

This chain uses TRBV30 with TRBJ1-4; tentative D call: TRBD1 (5 bases). From germline, CDR1 is GTSNPN and CDR2 SVGIG (reference sequence). The CDR3 is 13 residues long. V lost 3 bases, J lost 6 bases, and 11 bases lay in between. Here the CDR3 reads CAWRAGGYEKLFF. CDR3 sequence (DNA): TGTGCCTGGAGGGCCGGGGGGTATGAAAAACTGTTTTTT. Using reference TRBV30 and TRBJ1-4 for the parts outside the CDR3, the full variable domain is SQTIHQWPATLVQPVGSPLSLECTVEGTSNPNLYWYRQAAGRGLQLLFYSVGIGQISSEVPQNLSASRPQDRQFILSSKKLLLSDSGFYLCAWRAGGYEKLFFGSGTQLSVL.

This chain uses TRBV5-1 with TRBJ1-6; no firm D call. Germline CDR1 SGHRS, CDR2 YFSETQ. CDR3 length equals 15 residues. V was cut by 0 bases and J by 6 bases, with 10 bases left in between. The CDR3 sequence is CASSLEAASNSPLHF. The CDR3 nucleotides are TGCGCCAGCAGCTTGGAGGCAGCGAGTAATTCACCCCTCCACTTT. Combining the CDR3 with reference TRBV5-1 and TRBJ1-6 gives the whole variable domain KAGVTQTPRYLIKTRGQQVTLSCSPISGHRSVSWYQQTPGQGLQFLFEYFSETQRNKGNFPGRFSGRQFSNSRSEMNVSTLELGDSALYLCASSLEAASNSPLHFGNGTRLTVT.

V is TRBV5-6 and J is TRBJ2-3; 9 bases are shared with TRBD1. Per germline, CDR1 SGHDT and CDR2 YYEEEE. The J segment lost 3 bases and the V segment lost 2 bases, leaving 10 bases of the junction unmatched. CDR3 length: 17 residues. For the CDR3, the DNA is TGTGCCAGCAGCTTTCGACAGGGGGGCCAACGTACAGATACGCAGTATTTT. It encodes CASSFRQGGQRTDTQYF. Based on the CDR3 plus reference TRBV5-6 and TRBJ2-3, the full variable domain is DAGVTQSPTHLIKTRGQQVTLRCSPKSGHDTVSWYQQALGQGPQFIFQYYEEEERQRGNFPDRFSGHQFPNYSSELNVNALLLGDSALYLCASSFRQGGQRTDTQYFGPGTRLTVL.